This T cell receptor (beta chain) was recovered during a study of T cell responses to AZD1222 COVID-19 vaccine. Sequencing used immunoSEQ multiplex PCR; TCRdb keeps in-frame clones, though not all of them. Of about 120,000 clones listed, 80% to 95% are singletons. Comments on this clone: Its specificity is unknown.

Findings of the study overall: Without day 14 samples, only post-peak T cell repertoires were studied. The donor group comprised mostly white British people and more females; the analysis possibly underestimated clonal diversity.

Material: peripheral blood, obtained 28 days after the second AZD1222 dose. The receptor was isolated from an adult who received the AZD1222 COVID-19 vaccine.

CDR3 protein: CASSPDSFSYNEQFF. Written as DNA, the CDR3 is TGTGCCAGCAGCCCGGACTCTTTCTCCTACAATGAGCAGTTCTTC. The chain links TRBV3-1 (or the pseudogene TRBV3-2) to TRBJ2-1; D is perhaps TRBD2 (5 bases). CDR1 and CDR2 from the germline V gene are LGHDT and YNNKEL (reference sequence). This CDR3 spans 15 amino acids. Trimming stripped 4 bases from V and 0 bases from J, with 10 bases between.